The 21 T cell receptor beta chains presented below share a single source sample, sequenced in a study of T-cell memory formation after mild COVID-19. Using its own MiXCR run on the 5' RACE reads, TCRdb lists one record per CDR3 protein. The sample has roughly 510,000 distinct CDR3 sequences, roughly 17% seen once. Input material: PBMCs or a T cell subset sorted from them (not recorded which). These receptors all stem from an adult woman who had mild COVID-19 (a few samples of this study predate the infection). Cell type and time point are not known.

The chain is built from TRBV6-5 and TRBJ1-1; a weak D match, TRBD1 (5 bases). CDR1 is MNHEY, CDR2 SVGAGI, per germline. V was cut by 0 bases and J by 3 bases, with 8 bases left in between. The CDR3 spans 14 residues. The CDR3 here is CASSYSGGYTEAFF. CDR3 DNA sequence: TGTGCCAGCAGTTACTCGGGGGGATACACTGAAGCTTTCTTT.

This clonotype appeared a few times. The CDR3 nucleotides read TGCGCCAGCAGCCGAGATGGGACAGGGTTGAACACCGGGGAGCTGTTTTTT. Translated, it gives CASSRDGTGLNTGELFF. V is TRBV4-1 and J is TRBJ2-2, with 9 bases fitting TRBD1. The CDR3 has 17 residues. V shed 4 bases and J 1 base; nucleotides not matched to a gene: 7. Germline CDR1 reads MGHRA; CDR2 reads YSYEKL.

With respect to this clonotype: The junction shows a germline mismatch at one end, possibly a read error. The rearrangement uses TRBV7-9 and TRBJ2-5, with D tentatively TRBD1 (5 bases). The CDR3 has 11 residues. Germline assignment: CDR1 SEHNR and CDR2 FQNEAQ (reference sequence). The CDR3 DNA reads TGTGCCAGCAGCGAGGCCAGGACACCACACTTC. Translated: CASSEARTPHF.

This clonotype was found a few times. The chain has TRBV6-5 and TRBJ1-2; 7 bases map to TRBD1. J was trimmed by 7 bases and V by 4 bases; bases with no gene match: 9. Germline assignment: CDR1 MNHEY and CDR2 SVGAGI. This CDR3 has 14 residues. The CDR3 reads CASSLTGRRGGYTF. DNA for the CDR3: TGTGCCAGCAGTTTGACAGGGCGGAGAGGTGGCTACACCTTC.

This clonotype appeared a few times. The CDR3 loop reads CATSRGRTAQETQYF. The CDR3 DNA is TGTGCCACCAGCAGAGGCCGGACAGCACAAGAGACCCAGTACTTC. The chain links TRBV15 to TRBJ2-5, with D perhaps TRBD1 (6 bases). V was shortened by 1 base and J by 2 bases, with 11 bases between the two germline ends. The CDR3 length is 15 residues. Germline V gives CDR1 LNHNV, CDR2 YYDKDF (reference sequence).

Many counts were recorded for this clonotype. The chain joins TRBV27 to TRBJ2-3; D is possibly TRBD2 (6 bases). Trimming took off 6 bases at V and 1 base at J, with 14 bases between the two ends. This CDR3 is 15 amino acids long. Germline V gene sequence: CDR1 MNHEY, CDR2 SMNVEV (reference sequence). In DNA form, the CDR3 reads TGTGCCAGCAGATCACCGGGACTGGGCACAGATACGCAGTATTTT. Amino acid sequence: CASRSPGLGTDTQYF.

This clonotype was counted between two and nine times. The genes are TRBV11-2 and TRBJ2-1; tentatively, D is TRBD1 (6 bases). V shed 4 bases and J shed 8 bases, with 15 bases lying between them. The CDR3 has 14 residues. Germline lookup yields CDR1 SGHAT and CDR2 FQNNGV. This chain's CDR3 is CASSSWGRQDEQFF. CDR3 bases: TGTGCCAGCAGCTCCTGGGGGCGGCAGGATGAGCAGTTCTTC. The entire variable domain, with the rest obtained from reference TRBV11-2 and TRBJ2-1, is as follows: EAGVAQSPRYKIIEKRQSVAFWCNPISGHATLYWYQQILGQGPKLLIQFQNNGVVDDSQLPKDRFSAERLKGVDSTLKIQPAKLEDSAVYLCASSSWGRQDEQFFGPGTRLTVL.

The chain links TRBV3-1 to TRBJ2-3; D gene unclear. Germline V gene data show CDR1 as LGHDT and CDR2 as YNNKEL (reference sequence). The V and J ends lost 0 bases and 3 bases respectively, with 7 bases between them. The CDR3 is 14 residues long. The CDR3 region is CASSQDLWTDTQYF. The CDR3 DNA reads TGTGCCAGCAGCCAAGATCTTTGGACAGATACGCAGTATTTT.

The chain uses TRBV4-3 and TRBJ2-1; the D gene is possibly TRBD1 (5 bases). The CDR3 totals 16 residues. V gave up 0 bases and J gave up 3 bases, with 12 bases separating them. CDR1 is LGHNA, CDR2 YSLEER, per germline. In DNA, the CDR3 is TGCGCCAGCAGCCAAGATCAGGGCCTCGTCTACAATGAGCAGTTCTTC. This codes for CASSQDQGLVYNEQFF.

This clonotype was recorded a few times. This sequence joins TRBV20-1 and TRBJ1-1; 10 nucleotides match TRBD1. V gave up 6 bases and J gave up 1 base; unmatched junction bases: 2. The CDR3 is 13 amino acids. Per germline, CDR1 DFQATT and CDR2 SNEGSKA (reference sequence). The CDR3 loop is CSAGQGGNTEAFF. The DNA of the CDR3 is TGCAGTGCCGGACAGGGGGGGAACACTGAAGCTTTCTTT.

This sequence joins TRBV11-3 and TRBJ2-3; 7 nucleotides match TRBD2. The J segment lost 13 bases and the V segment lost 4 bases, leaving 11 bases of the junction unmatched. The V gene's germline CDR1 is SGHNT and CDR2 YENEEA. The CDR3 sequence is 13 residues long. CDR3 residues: CASSSPIGGIEYF. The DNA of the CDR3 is TGTGCCAGCAGCTCTCCCATCGGGGGGATAGAGTATTTT.

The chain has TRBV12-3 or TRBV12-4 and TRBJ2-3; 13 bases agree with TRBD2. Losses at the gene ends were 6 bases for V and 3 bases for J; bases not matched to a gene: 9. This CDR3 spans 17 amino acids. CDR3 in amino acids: CASSRTSGGAGTDTQYF. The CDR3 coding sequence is TGTGCCAGCAGCCGCACTAGCGGGGGGGCCGGGACAGATACGCAGTATTTT.

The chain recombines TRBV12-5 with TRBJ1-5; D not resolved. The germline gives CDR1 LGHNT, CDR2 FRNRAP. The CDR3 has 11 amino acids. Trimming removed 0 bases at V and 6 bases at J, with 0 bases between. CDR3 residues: CASGLVQPQHF. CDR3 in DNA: TGTGCTAGTGGTTTGGTTCAGCCCCAGCATTTT.

CDR3 DNA sequence: TGTGCCATCAGCCAGCGGGAGGGGTCCTACGAGCAGTACTTC. Its translation: CAISQREGSYEQYF. The V and J genes are TRBV10-3 and TRBJ2-7, with TRBD2 identical over 10 bases. CDR1 ENHRY and CDR2 SYGVKD come from the germline V gene. V lost 6 bases to trimming and J lost 1 base; unmatched junction nucleotides: 3. The CDR3 contains 14 residues.

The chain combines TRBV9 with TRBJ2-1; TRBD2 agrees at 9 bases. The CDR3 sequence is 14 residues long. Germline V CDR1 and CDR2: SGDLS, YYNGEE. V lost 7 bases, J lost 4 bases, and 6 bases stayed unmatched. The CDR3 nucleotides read TGTGCCAGCTCAAAGCGGGAGGCTTACAATGAGCAGTTCTTC. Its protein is CASSKREAYNEQFF.

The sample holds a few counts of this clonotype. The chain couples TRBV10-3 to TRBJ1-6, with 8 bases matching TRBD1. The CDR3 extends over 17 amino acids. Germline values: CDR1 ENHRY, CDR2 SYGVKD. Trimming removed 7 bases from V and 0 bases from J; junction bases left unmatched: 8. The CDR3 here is CAITRGQESSYNSPLHF. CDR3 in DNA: TGTGCCATCACTAGGGGACAGGAGAGCTCCTATAATTCACCCCTCCACTTT.

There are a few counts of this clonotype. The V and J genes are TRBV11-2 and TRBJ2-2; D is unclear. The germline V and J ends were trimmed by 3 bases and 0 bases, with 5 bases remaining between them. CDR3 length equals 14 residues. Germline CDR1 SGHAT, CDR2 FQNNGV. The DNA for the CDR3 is TGTGCCAGCAGCTTCCCTTCGAACACCGGGGAGCTGTTTTTT. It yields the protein CASSFPSNTGELFF.

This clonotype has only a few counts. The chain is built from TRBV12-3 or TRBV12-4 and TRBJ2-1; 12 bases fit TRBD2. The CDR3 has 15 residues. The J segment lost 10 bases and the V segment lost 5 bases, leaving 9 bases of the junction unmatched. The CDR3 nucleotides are TGTGCCAGCAGTCCCCTAGCGGGAGGGCCGGGGGAGCAGTTCTTC. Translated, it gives CASSPLAGGPGEQFF.

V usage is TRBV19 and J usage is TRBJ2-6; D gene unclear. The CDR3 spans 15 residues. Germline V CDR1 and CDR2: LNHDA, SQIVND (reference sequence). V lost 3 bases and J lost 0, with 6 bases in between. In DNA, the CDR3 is TGTGCCAGTAGTATCGGAAACTCTGGGGCCAACGTCCTGACTTTC. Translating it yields CASSIGNSGANVLTF.

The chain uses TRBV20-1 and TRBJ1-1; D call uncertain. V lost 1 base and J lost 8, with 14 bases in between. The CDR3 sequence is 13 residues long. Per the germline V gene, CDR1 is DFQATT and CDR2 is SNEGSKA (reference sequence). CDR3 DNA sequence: TGCAGTGCTAGAGGTCGGCAGTTGGTGGAAGCTTTCTTT. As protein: CSARGRQLVEAFF.

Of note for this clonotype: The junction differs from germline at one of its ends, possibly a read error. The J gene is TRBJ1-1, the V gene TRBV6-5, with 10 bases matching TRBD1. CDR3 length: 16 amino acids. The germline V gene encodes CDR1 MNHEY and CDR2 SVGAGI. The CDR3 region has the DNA TGTGCCAGCAGTTACTCGAGGACAGGGGGGAACCCTGAAGCTTTCTTT. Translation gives CASSYSRTGGNPEAFF.